This T cell receptor (beta chain) was obtained from a study of blood T cell repertoires in COVID-19. The wider study: COVID-19 samples collected from the United States, Italy and Spain covered acute and convalescent phases.

Original analysis: The authors estimated nucleated cell counts from reference gene primer amplification. Measured with immunoSEQ multiplex PCR; TCRdb has only the in-frame clones, and not every one. V, J and clone size reflect that table, while D and trimming were determined from the DNA. Here the sample spans fewer than 200,000 clones, more than 65% being singletons. J gave up 7 bases and V 5 bases, and 11 bases lay outside the gene matches. The CDR3 sequence is 15 residues long. CDR1 is SEHNR and CDR2 is FQNEAQ in the germline V gene (reference sequence). This clone was seen only once. Sequences were obtained from peripheral blood. The chain has TRBV7-9 and TRBJ2-5, with TRBD2 matching over 9 bases. The receptor was isolated from a woman aged 60 to 75 with COVID-19, enrolled during active disease. As DNA, the CDR3 is TGTGCCAGCAGCAACCAAGCGGGGGGCGTGGGGACCCAGTACTTC. Residues: CASSNQAGGVGTQYF.